A single sample gave rise to the 10 T cell receptor beta chains below, sequenced in a study of CD8 T cells in ankylosing spondylitis. Study-wide points: Fewer than ten highly homologous variants made up a TCR beta motif that seemed to typify ankylosing spondylitis blood.

These receptors have no identified antigens. TCRdb passed the 5' RACE reads through MiXCR, listing each CDR3 protein once. The sample carries fewer than 550,000 distinct CDR3 sequences, approximately 5% recorded once. The specimen sequenced was blood, either unsorted or a sorted T cell fraction (not recorded which). The receptors come from a male donor with ankylosing spondylitis.

The chain has TRBV2 and TRBJ2-1, with TRBD2 as a possible D gene (5 bases). Trimming took 6 bases from V and 10 from J, leaving 19 bases between them. This CDR3 spans 14 amino acids. Germline values: CDR1 SNHLY, CDR2 FYNNEI. In nucleotides, the CDR3 is TGTGCCAGCAGGACTCGAACTGGCGAGGGAGAGCAGTTCTTC. This encodes CASRTRTGEGEQFF. Variable domain in full (rest from reference TRBV2 and TRBJ2-1): EPEVTQTPSHQVTQMGQEVILRCVPISNHLYFYWYRQILGQKVEFLVSFYNNEISEKSEIFDDQFSVERPDGSNFTLKIRSTKLEDSAMYFCASRTRTGEGEQFFGPGTRLTVL.

This clonotype was counted many times. The chain has TRBV5-1 and TRBJ2-1; either TRBD1 or TRBD2 may fit D (6 bases each). The CDR3 has 15 residues. V lost 4 bases and J lost 7, with 18 bases in between. CDR1 and CDR2 from the germline V gene are SGHRS and YFSETQ. The CDR3 nucleotides are TGCGCCAGCAGCGGGGTGGGGGGCATGGAGAATGAGCAGTTCTTC. Its translation is CASSGVGGMENEQFF.

The chain links TRBV14 to TRBJ2-1; 9 bases align to TRBD2. This CDR3 is 16 amino acids long. The germline V gene encodes CDR1 SGHDN and CDR2 FVKESK. Unmatched junction bases numbered 8, after V lost 6 bases and J lost 2 bases. The CDR3 spells CASSLVAGVAYNEQFF. The CDR3 region has the DNA TGTGCCAGCAGTCTTGTAGCGGGAGTGGCCTACAATGAGCAGTTCTTC.

This clonotype appeared many times. CDR3 region: CASSLDSPYGYTF. In DNA form, the CDR3 reads TGTGCCAGCAGTTTGGACAGTCCCTATGGCTACACCTTC. V usage is TRBV27 and J usage is TRBJ1-2, with D perhaps matching TRBD1 (6 bases). Germline V gene data show CDR1 as MNHEY and CDR2 as SMNVEV (reference sequence). Trimming took 3 bases from V and 4 from J, leaving 9 bases between them. This CDR3 is 13 amino acids long.

This clonotype has ten or more counts. This chain links TRBV10-3 with TRBJ2-1; TRBD2 matches 10 bases. Germline V lookup: CDR1 ENHRY, CDR2 SYGVKD. There are 15 residues in the CDR3. V lost 2 bases, J lost 6 bases, and 4 bases stayed unmatched. The chain's CDR3 is CAISEASGSFNEQFF. As DNA, the CDR3 is TGTGCCATCAGTGAGGCTAGCGGGAGTTTCAATGAGCAGTTCTTC.

The chain carries TRBV5-1 and TRBJ2-1, with 8 positions matching TRBD2. Germline CDR1 and CDR2: SGHRS and YFSETQ. This CDR3 is built from 13 residues. Unmatched junction bases numbered 8, after V lost 2 bases and J lost 13 bases. This chain's CDR3 is CASSFRSGINQFF. The CDR3 nucleotides read TGCGCCAGCAGCTTCCGTAGCGGGATTAACCAGTTCTTC.

Ten or more counts support this clonotype. The V and J genes are TRBV6-1 and TRBJ2-1; 12 positions agree with TRBD2. The V and J ends lost 8 bases and 10 bases, in that order; junction bases with no gene match: 9. This CDR3 spans 14 amino acids. Germline CDR1 reads MNHNS; CDR2 reads SASEGT. CDR3 bases: TGTGCCAGCCCGACTAGCGGGAGATCGCAAGAGCAGTTCTTC. The encoded protein is CASPTSGRSQEQFF.

This chain uses TRBV27 with TRBJ2-7, with TRBD2 as a possible D gene (5 bases). Germline CDR1 and CDR2: MNHEY and SMNVEV (reference sequence). V lost 5 bases and J lost 5, with 28 bases in between. The CDR3 runs to 18 residues. The CDR3 region is CASSLTFPPGYIDHEQYF. CDR3 coding DNA: TGTGCCAGCAGTCTTACATTCCCACCGGGATACATCGACCACGAGCAGTACTTC.

The chain employs TRBV7-6 and TRBJ2-6; 7 bases are a match to TRBD1. This CDR3 comprises 19 residues. Unmatched junction bases numbered 11, after V lost 3 bases and J lost 0 bases. CDR1 and CDR2 from the germline V gene are SGHVS and FNYEAQ. The CDR3 loop reads CASSLSDRAPRSGANVLTF. For the CDR3, the DNA is TGTGCCAGCAGCTTGAGTGACAGGGCCCCGCGCTCTGGGGCCAACGTCCTGACTTTC.

This clonotype has at least ten counts. The gene calls are TRBV29-1 and TRBJ2-2, with TRBD1 matching over 10 bases. The junction had 6 bases not matched to a gene; V was cut back by 7 bases and J by 4 bases. Germline V gives CDR1 SQVTM, CDR2 ANQGSEA. The CDR3 runs 14 residues. The CDR3 loop reads CSASRTGGTGELFF. CDR3 DNA: TGCAGCGCCAGTAGGACAGGGGGCACCGGGGAGCTGTTTTTT.